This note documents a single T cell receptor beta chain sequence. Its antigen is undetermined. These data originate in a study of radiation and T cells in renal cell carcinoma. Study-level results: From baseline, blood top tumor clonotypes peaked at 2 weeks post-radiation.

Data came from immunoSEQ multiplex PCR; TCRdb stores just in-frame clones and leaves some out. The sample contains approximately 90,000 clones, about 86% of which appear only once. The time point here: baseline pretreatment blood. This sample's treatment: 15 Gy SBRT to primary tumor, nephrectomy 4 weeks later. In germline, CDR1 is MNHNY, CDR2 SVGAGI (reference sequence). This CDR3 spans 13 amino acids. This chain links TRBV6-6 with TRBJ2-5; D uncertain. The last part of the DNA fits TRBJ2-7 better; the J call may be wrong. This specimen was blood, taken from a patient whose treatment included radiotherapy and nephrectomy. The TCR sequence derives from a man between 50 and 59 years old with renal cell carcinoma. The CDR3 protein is CASGRTATYEQYF. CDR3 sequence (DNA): TGTGCCAGCGGAAGGACGGCTACCTACGAGCAGTACTTC.